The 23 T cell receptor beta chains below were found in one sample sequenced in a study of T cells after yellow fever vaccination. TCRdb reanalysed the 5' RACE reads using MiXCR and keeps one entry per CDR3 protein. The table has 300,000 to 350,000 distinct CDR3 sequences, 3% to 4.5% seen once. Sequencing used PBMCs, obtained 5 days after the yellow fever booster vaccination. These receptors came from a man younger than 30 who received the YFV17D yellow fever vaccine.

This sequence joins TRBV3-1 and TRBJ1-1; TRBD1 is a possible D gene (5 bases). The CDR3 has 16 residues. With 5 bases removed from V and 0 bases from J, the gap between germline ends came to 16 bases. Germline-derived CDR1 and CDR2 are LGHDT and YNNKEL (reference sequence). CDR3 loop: CASSVGGRGVNTEAFF. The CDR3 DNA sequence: TGTGCCAGCAGCGTTGGGGGGAGGGGAGTGAACACTGAAGCTTTCTTT.

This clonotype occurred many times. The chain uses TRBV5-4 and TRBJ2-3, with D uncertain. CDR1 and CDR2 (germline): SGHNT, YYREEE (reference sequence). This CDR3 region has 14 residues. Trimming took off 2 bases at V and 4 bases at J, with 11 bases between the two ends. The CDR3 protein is CASSFGYLPDTQYF. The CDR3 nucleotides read TGTGCCAGCAGCTTTGGCTACCTCCCAGATACGCAGTATTTT.

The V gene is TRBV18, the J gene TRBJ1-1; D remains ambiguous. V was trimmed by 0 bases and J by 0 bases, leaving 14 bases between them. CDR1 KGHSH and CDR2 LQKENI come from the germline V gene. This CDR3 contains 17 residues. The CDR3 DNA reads TGTGCCAGCTCACCACCGAATACCGGCACATTGAACACTGAAGCTTTCTTT. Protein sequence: CASSPPNTGTLNTEAFF.

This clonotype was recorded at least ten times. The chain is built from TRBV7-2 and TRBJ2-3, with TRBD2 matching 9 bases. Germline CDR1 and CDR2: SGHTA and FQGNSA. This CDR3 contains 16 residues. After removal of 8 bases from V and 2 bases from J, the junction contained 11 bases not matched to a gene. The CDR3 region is CASQSGGSPLTDTQYF. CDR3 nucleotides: TGTGCCAGCCAGAGCGGGGGGTCCCCCCTCACAGATACGCAGTATTTT.

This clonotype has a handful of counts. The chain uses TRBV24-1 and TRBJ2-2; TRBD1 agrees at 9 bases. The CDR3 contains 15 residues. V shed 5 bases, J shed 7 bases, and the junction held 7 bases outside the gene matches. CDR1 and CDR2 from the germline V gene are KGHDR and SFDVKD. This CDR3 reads CATSGNRGRDGELFF. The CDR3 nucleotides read TGTGCCACCAGTGGGAACAGGGGGCGCGACGGGGAGCTGTTTTTT.

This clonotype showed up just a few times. CDR3 amino acids: CASSDPGPHTGELFF. DNA of the CDR3: TGCGCCAGCAGTGATCCAGGGCCTCACACCGGGGAGCTGTTTTTT. V is TRBV5-1 and J is TRBJ2-2; TRBD1 is a possible D gene (5 bases). The germline V gene encodes CDR1 SGHRS and CDR2 YFSETQ. The CDR3 length is 15 residues. V was shortened by 5 bases and J by 3 bases, with 14 bases between the two germline ends.

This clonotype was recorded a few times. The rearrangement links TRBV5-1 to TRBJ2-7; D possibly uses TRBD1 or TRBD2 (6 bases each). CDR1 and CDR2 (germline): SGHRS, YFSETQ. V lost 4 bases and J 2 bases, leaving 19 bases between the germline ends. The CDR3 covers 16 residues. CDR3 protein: CASSPPKGGPPYEQYF. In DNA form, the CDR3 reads TGCGCCAGCAGCCCCCCCAAAGGGGGGCCTCCCTACGAGCAGTACTTC.

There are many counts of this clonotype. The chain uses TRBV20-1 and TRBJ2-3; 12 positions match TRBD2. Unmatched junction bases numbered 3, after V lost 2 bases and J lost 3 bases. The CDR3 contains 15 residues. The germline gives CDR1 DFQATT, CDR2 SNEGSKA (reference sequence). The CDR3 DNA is TGCAGTGCTAGATACCTAGCGGGGGGGACAGATACGCAGTATTTT. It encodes CSARYLAGGTDTQYF.

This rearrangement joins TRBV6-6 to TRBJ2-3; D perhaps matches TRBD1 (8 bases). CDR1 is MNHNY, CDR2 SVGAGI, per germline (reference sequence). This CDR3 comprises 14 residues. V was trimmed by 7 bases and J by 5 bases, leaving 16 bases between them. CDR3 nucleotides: TGTGCCAGCACCAACAGGGGGGGCAAAGATACGCAGTATTTT. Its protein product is CASTNRGGKDTQYF.

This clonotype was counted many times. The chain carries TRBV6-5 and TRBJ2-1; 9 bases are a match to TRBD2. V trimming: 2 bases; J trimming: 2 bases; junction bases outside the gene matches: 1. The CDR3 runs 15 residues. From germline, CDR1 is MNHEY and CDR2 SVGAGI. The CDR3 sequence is CASSYGGGAYNEQFF. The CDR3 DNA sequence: TGTGCCAGCAGTTACGGCGGGGGGGCCTACAATGAGCAGTTCTTC.

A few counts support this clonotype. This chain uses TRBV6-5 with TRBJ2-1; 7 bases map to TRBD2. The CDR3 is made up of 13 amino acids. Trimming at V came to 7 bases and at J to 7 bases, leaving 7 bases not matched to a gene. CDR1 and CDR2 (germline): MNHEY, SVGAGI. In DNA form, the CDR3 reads TGTGCCAGCAAAATGGCGGGGGTAAATGAGCAGTTCTTC. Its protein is CASKMAGVNEQFF.

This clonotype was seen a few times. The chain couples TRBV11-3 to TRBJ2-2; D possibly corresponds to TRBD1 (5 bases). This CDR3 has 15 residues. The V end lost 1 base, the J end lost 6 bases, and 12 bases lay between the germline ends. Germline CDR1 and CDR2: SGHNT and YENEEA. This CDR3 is CASSLGAGLSGELFF. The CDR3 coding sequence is TGTGCCAGCAGCTTAGGGGCAGGGTTGTCCGGGGAGCTGTTTTTT.

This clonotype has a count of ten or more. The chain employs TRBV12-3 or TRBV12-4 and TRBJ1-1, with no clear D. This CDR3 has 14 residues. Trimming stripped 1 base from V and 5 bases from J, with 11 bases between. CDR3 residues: CASSLEPTETEAFF. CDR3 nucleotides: TGTGCCAGCAGTTTAGAGCCCACGGAAACTGAAGCTTTCTTT.

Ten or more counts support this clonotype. The CDR3 nucleotides read TGTGCCAGCAGCTTAAGCAGGGGCTCCTACAATGAGCAGTTCTTC. This sequence encodes CASSLSRGSYNEQFF. The rearrangement links TRBV11-1 to TRBJ2-1, with TRBD1 as a possible D gene (6 bases). CDR1 is SGHAT and CDR2 is FQDESV in the germline V gene (reference sequence). This CDR3 contains 15 residues. The V gene lost 2 bases and the J gene lost 0 bases, with 8 bases spanning the gap.

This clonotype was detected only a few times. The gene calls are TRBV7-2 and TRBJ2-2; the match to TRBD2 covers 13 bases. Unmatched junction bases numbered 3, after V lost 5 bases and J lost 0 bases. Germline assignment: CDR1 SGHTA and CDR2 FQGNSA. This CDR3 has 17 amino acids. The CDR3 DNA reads TGTGCCAGCAGCCTGGGACTAGCGGGGCCGAACACCGGGGAGCTGTTTTTT. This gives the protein CASSLGLAGPNTGELFF.

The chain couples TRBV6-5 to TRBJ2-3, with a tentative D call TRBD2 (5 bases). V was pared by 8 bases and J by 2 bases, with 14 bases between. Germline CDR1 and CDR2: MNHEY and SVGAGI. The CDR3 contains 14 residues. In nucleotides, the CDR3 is TGTGCCAGCGCCATCAGGACTTACACAGATACGCAGTATTTT. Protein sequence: CASAIRTYTDTQYF.

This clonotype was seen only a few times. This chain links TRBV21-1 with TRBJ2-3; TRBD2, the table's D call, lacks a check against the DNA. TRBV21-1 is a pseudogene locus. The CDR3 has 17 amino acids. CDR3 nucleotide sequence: TGTGCCAGCAGCAAAGGAAGTTGGGGAGGGAGCACAGATACGCAGTATTTT. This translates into CASSKGSWGGSTDTQYF.

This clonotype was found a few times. This CDR3 is CASSAGLGELFF. CDR3 nucleotides: TGCGCCAGCAGCGCGGGACTAGGGGAGCTGTTTTTT. The rearrangement joins TRBV5-1 to TRBJ2-2, with 7 bases aligning to TRBD2. Unmatched junction bases numbered 2, after V lost 4 bases and J lost 8 bases. Germline V gene lookup returns CDR1 SGHRS and CDR2 YFSETQ. The CDR3 consists of 12 residues. Complete variable domain (other parts from reference TRBV5-1 and TRBJ2-2): KAGVTQTPRYLIKTRGQQVTLSCSPISGHRSVSWYQQTPGQGLQFLFEYFSETQRNKGNFPGRFSGRQFSNSRSEMNVSTLELGDSALYLCASSAGLGELFFGEGSRLTVL.

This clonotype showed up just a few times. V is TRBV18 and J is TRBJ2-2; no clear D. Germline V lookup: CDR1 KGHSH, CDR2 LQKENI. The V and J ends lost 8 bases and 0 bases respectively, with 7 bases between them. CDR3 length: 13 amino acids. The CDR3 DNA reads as TGTGCCAGCCAACCCCCGAACACCGGGGAGCTGTTTTTT. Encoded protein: CASQPPNTGELFF.

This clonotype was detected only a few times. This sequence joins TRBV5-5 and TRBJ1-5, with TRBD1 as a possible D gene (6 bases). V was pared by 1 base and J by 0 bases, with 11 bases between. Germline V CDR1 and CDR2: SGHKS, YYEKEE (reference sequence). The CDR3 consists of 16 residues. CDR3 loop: CASSLWTAYSNQPQHF. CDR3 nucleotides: TGTGCCAGCAGCTTGTGGACAGCTTATAGCAATCAGCCCCAGCATTTT.

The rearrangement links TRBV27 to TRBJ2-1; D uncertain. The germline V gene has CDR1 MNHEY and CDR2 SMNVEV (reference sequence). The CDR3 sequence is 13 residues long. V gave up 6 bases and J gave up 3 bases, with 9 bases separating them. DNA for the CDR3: TGTGCCAGCAGCGTATCGAACTACAATGAGCAGTTCTTC. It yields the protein CASSVSNYNEQFF.

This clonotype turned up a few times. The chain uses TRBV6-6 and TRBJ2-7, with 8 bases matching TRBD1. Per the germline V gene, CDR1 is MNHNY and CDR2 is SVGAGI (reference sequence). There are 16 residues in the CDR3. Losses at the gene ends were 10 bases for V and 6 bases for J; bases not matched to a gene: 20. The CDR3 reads CATTLPSETGALEQYV. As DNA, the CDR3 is TGTGCCACCACACTACCCTCGGAGACAGGGGCTCTCGAGCAGTACGTC.

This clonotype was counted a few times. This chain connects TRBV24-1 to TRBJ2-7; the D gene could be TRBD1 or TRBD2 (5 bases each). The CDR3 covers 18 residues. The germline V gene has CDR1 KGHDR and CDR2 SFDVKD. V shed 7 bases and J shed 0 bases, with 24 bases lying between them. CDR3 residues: CATRVTPFPRGASYEQYF. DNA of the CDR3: TGTGCCACCAGAGTGACCCCCTTTCCCCGAGGGGCCTCCTACGAGCAGTACTTC.